This T cell receptor (beta chain) was recovered during a study of cytomegalovirus exposure and HLA in healthy donors. Overall study findings and caveats: Analysis performed later found 16,000 or so TCR beta sequences associated with HLA alleles at 0.05 false discovery rate. Specificity for CMV antigens was confirmed in vitro for a few of the CMV-associated chains.

PCR used 60 Vbeta primers and 13 Jbeta primers. The data were produced by immunoSEQ multiplex PCR, yet TCRdb's version contains in-frame clones alone and is incomplete. The sample includes fewer than 110,000 clones, over 75% of them seen just once. The CDR3 consists of 14 residues. Trimming removed 5 bases from V and 4 bases from J; junction bases left unmatched: 7. CDR1 and CDR2 (germline): MNHEY, SMNVEV (reference sequence). Comments on this clone: Its antigen is as yet unknown.

This chain uses TRBV27 with TRBJ1-2; TRBD1 matches 7 bases. The TCR originated in a young man in good health and CMV-seronegative. The material sequenced was PBMCs. The CDR3: CASSPQGVGYGYTF. The CDR3 region has the DNA TGTGCCAGCAGTCCCCAGGGGGTGGGCTATGGCTACACCTTC.